The 15 T cell receptor beta chains presented below share a single source sample, sequenced in a study of blood T cells in healthy people across ages. The authors ran a second PCR of roughly 6 to 12 cycles using a sample-barcoded 5' primer and a J-beta primer mix. TCRdb analysed the 5' RACE reads with MiXCR anew, one entry per CDR3 protein. The table has 1.8 million or so distinct CDR3 sequences, around 40% seen once. The specimen was blood. These receptors came from a human donor in good health.

V and J are TRBV20-1 and TRBJ2-1, with 8 bases matching TRBD2. Germline CDR1 and CDR2: DFQATT and SNEGSKA (reference sequence). The CDR3 has 15 amino acids. The V segment lost 6 bases and the J segment 0 bases; nucleotides outside the gene matches: 7. Here the CDR3 reads CSAISGASSYNEQFF. The CDR3 DNA sequence: TGCAGTGCAATTAGCGGGGCTAGCTCCTACAATGAGCAGTTCTTC.

This chain's CDR3 is CASTHSAPGYNSPLHF. CDR3 bases: TGTGCCAGCACCCATTCGGCACCGGGCTATAATTCACCCCTCCACTTT. The rearrangement uses TRBV12-3 or TRBV12-4 and TRBJ1-6; D not certain. The CDR3 sequence is 16 residues long. The V end was cut by 7 bases, the J end by 3 bases, with 16 bases between.

The chain employs TRBV5-1 and TRBJ2-5; TRBD2 aligns across 7 bases. CDR1 SGHRS and CDR2 YFSETQ come from the germline V gene. The CDR3 is 15 residues long. V was pared by 4 bases and J by 5 bases, with 11 bases of the junction left unmatched. CDR3 nucleotides: TGCGCCAGCAGCACTGGATGGACTAGAGGGGAGACCCAGTACTTC. Its translation: CASSTGWTRGETQYF.

The chain recombines TRBV25-1 with TRBJ2-1; 9 positions agree with TRBD2. Per germline, CDR1 MGHDK and CDR2 SYGVNS. The CDR3 contains 17 residues. Trimming removed 3 bases from V and 6 bases from J; junction bases left unmatched: 12. CDR3 bases: TGTGCCAGCAGTGAGTATTTCGGGACTAGCTCGGGCAATGAGCAGTTCTTC. It translates to CASSEYFGTSSGNEQFF. The full variable domain, completed using reference TRBV25-1 and TRBJ2-1, is EADIYQTPRYLVIGTGKKITLECSQTMGHDKMYWYQQDPGMELHLIHYSYGVNSTEKGDLSSESTVSRIRTEHFPLTLESARPSHTSQYLCASSEYFGTSSGNEQFFGPGTRLTVL.

The chain is built from TRBV20-1 and TRBJ2-3, with 8 bases that match TRBD2. The CDR3 spans 13 residues. V lost 3 bases and J lost 4; bases outside the gene matches: 3. Germline assignment: CDR1 DFQATT and CDR2 SNEGSKA (reference sequence). CDR3 loop: CSASGGVADTQYF. In nucleotides, the CDR3 is TGCAGTGCTAGCGGGGGGGTTGCAGATACGCAGTATTTT.

The DNA of the CDR3 is TGCAGTGCTAGGGGACTAGCGCTTAGCTCCTACGAGCAGTACTTC. This codes for CSARGLALSSYEQYF. J is TRBJ2-7 and V is TRBV20-1, with TRBD2 identical over 10 bases. From germline, CDR1 is DFQATT and CDR2 SNEGSKA (reference sequence). There are 15 residues in the CDR3. J gave up 0 bases and V 3 bases, and 5 bases lay outside the gene matches.

In this sample, this clonotype turned up a few times. The V and J genes are TRBV29-1 and TRBJ2-4; D is possibly TRBD1 (6 bases). The J call may be in error: the DNA end matches TRBJ2-7 better. The CDR3 sequence is 13 residues long. In germline, CDR1 is SQVTM, CDR2 ANQGSEA. CDR3 protein: CSVESAGEYEQYF. The CDR3 DNA sequence: TGCAGCGTTGAATCAGCAGGGGAGTACGAGCAGTACTTC.

V is TRBV4-3 and J is TRBJ2-1; 10 bases match TRBD1. Trimming cost V 6 bases and J 4 bases; bases outside gene matches: 6. This CDR3 is built from 15 residues. The V gene's germline CDR1 is LGHNA and CDR2 YSLEER. CDR3 DNA: TGCGCCAGCAGTACCGGGACAGGGGTTTACAATGAGCAGTTCTTC. Its translation is CASSTGTGVYNEQFF.

This clonotype was observed a handful of times. The rearrangement joins TRBV7-2 to TRBJ1-2; D not resolved. The germline V gene encodes CDR1 SGHTA and CDR2 FQGNSA. There are 18 residues in the CDR3. V was shortened by 2 bases and J by 0 bases, with 19 bases between the two germline ends. The CDR3 region is CASSLSVQLSQANYGYTF. The CDR3 coding sequence is TGTGCCAGCAGCTTATCAGTGCAGCTCTCCCAAGCTAACTATGGCTACACCTTC.

This clonotype was found a few times. This chain's CDR3 is CSAPQEANYGYTF. The DNA for the CDR3 is TGCAGCGCACCACAGGAAGCTAACTATGGCTACACCTTC. J is TRBJ1-2 and V is TRBV29-1, with a possible D match to TRBD1 (5 bases). V dropped 7 bases and J dropped 0 bases, with 12 bases sitting between them. CDR1 and CDR2 (germline): SQVTM, ANQGSEA. The CDR3 has 13 residues. Looking up the rest from reference TRBV29-1 and TRBJ1-2 gives the full variable domain: SAVISQKPSRDICQRGTSLTIQCQVDSQVTMMFWYRQQPGQSLTLIATANQGSEATYESGFVIDKFPISRPNLTFSTLTVSNMSPEDSSIYLCSAPQEANYGYTFGSGTRLTVV.

This rearrangement joins TRBV7-2 to TRBJ2-5, with a weak D call TRBD1 (7 bases). The length of the CDR3 is 15 residues. The V end was cut by 5 bases, the J end by 1 base, with 14 bases between. Germline V gives CDR1 SGHTA, CDR2 FQGNSA. The CDR3: CASSTQGGAQETQYF. CDR3 nucleotides: TGTGCCAGCAGCACTCAGGGGGGTGCCCAAGAGACCCAGTACTTC. The full variable domain, with the rest looked up from reference TRBV7-2 and TRBJ2-5, is GAGVSQSPSNKVTEKGKDVELRCDPISGHTALYWYRQSLGQGLEFLIYFQGNSAPDKSGLPSDRFSAERTGGSVSTLTIQRTQQEDSAVYLCASSTQGGAQETQYFGPGTRLLVL.

J is TRBJ2-3 and V is TRBV10-3; TRBD2 agrees at 12 bases. Germline V gene lookup returns CDR1 ENHRY and CDR2 SYGVKD. The CDR3 has 17 amino acids. The J segment lost 4 bases and the V segment lost 3 bases, leaving 8 bases of the junction unmatched. The CDR3 nucleotides read TGTGCCATCAGTGACAGATCTACTAGCGGGGGGCCAGATACGCAGTATTTT. This gives the protein CAISDRSTSGGPDTQYF.

In this sample, this clonotype turned up a few times. The chain has TRBV20-1 and TRBJ2-1, with 10 bases that match TRBD2. This CDR3 contains 13 residues. Germline trimming cut 7 bases from V and 6 bases from J; bases unmatched to any gene: 6. From germline, CDR1 is DFQATT and CDR2 SNEGSKA (reference sequence). The CDR3 DNA is TGCAGTGTTCCCCAGCGGGGGGGCAATGAGCAGTTCTTC. Encoded protein: CSVPQRGGNEQFF.

The V gene is TRBV10-3, the J gene TRBJ2-1; 8 bases are shared with TRBD1. In germline, CDR1 is ENHRY, CDR2 SYGVKD. The CDR3 consists of 13 residues. Trimming cost V 7 bases and J 8 bases; bases outside gene matches: 7. CDR3 protein: CAITQDRADEQFF. Here the CDR3 DNA reads TGTGCCATCACTCAGGACAGGGCTGATGAGCAGTTCTTC.

V usage is TRBV20-1 and J usage is TRBJ1-5; D is ambiguous. The CDR3 runs to 14 residues. Deletions cut 1 base from V and 5 bases from J, with 12 bases between. In germline, CDR1 is DFQATT, CDR2 SNEGSKA (reference sequence). CDR3 loop: CSARVAVHDQPQHF. The DNA for the CDR3 is TGCAGTGCTAGAGTGGCAGTTCATGATCAGCCCCAGCATTTT.